The 16 T cell receptor beta chains below come from one sample, sequenced in a study of beta chain features in type 1 diabetes. Isolated RNA was reverse transcribed in full, so expressed TCRB transcripts were sequenced. The table came from immunoSEQ multiplex PCR; TCRdb's copy has only in-frame clones and leaves some out. The sample lists more than 250,000 clones, 13% to 15% occurring once. Study observations and caveats: Shortening of TCRB CDR3s, moderate but significant, appeared in all four CD4+ subsets of Type 1 diabetes patients.

These receptors' antigens are unknown. Sequencing was carried out using naive CD4+ T cells from blood. These receptors all stem from a man in his thirties or forties with type 1 diabetes.

This clone was counted between two and nine times. The CDR3 sequence is CASSLSRQPQHF. The CDR3 bases are TGTGCCAGCAGTTTATCCCGGCAGCCCCAGCATTTT. The rearrangement uses TRBV28 and TRBJ1-5; no reliable D call. CDR3 length: 12 residues. Germline V CDR1 and CDR2: MDHEN, SYDVKM. V was clipped by 1 base and J by 7 bases, with 5 bases between them.

This clone was seen more than once but under ten times. J is TRBJ2-3 and V is TRBV9, with a possible D match to TRBD2 (5 bases). The V and J ends lost 4 bases and 0 bases respectively, with 12 bases between them. Germline V gene data show CDR1 as SGDLS and CDR2 as YYNGEE. The CDR3 runs 15 residues. The CDR3 region has the DNA TGTGCCAGCAGCCCCCGAGAGCGGAGCACAGATACGCAGTATTTT. Amino acid sequence: CASSPRERSTDTQYF.

This clone has a handful of counts. V and J are TRBV9 and TRBJ2-3; tentative D call: TRBD2 (6 bases). Germline V gene lookup returns CDR1 SGDLS and CDR2 YYNGEE. This CDR3 region has 15 residues. V lost 4 bases, J lost 0 bases, and 12 bases lay in between. The CDR3 reads CASSPRLGSTDTQYF. CDR3 DNA: TGTGCCAGCAGCCCCCGACTAGGTAGCACAGATACGCAGTATTTT. Combining the CDR3 with reference TRBV9 and TRBJ2-3 gives the whole variable domain DSGVTQTPKHLITATGQRVTLRCSPRSGDLSVYWYQQSLDQGLQFLIQYYNGEERAKGNILERFSAQQFPDLHSELNLSSLELGDSALYFCASSPRLGSTDTQYFGPGTRLTVL.

This clone was seen a handful of times. The rearrangement joins TRBV19 to TRBJ2-7; tentative D call: TRBD2 (6 bases). This CDR3 comprises 14 residues. Germline V CDR1 and CDR2: LNHDA, SQIVND (reference sequence). Trimming took 7 bases from V and 4 from J, leaving 17 bases between them. This chain's CDR3 is CASKLTTGAYEQYF. As DNA, the CDR3 is TGTGCCAGTAAGTTAACCACGGGAGCGTACGAGCAGTACTTC. Based on the CDR3 plus reference TRBV19 and TRBJ2-7, the full variable domain is DGGITQSPKYLFRKEGQNVTLSCEQNLNHDAMYWYRQDPGQGLRLIYYSQIVNDFQKGDIAEGYSVSREKKESFPLTVTSAQKNPTAFYLCASKLTTGAYEQYFGPGTRLTVT.

V usage is TRBV29-1 and J usage is TRBJ2-7; the D gene is possibly TRBD1 (5 bases). The germline V gene has CDR1 SQVTM and CDR2 ANQGSEA. The CDR3 runs to 13 residues. V was cut by 2 bases and J by 3 bases, with 11 bases left in between. The CDR3 loop is CSVESGANYEQYF. CDR3 sequence (DNA): TGCAGCGTTGAAAGTGGGGCTAACTACGAGCAGTACTTC.

This clone was seen a few times. The V and J genes are TRBV7-9 and TRBJ2-7, with a weak D call TRBD2 (6 bases). Germline V CDR1 and CDR2: SEHNR, FQNEAQ (reference sequence). The CDR3 loop spans 16 amino acids. Trimming shortened V by 4 bases and J by 2 bases, and 18 bases separated the two germline ends. CDR3 sequence: CASSSGWAGNPYEQYF. The CDR3 coding sequence is TGTGCCAGCAGCTCTGGGTGGGCGGGGAACCCCTACGAGCAGTACTTC.

The chain links TRBV19 to TRBJ2-7; no definite D call. The V gene's germline CDR1 is LNHDA and CDR2 SQIVND (reference sequence). V shed 6 bases and J shed 0 bases, with 15 bases lying between them. The CDR3 extends over 15 amino acids. CDR3 residues: CASSLYLFGSYEQYF. The DNA for the CDR3 is TGTGCCAGTAGCCTATACCTGTTCGGCTCCTACGAGCAGTACTTC.

The count of this clone is one. The V gene is TRBV7-9, the J gene TRBJ1-1; D unresolved. V lost 0 bases and J 6 bases, leaving 11 bases between the germline ends. Germline loops: CDR1 SEHNR, CDR2 FQNEAQ (reference sequence). The CDR3 runs 14 residues. CDR3 nucleotide sequence: TGTGCCAGCAGCTTAGCGTCCGGACTAGCTGAAGCTTTCTTT. Encoded protein: CASSLASGLAEAFF. Filled out from reference TRBV7-9 and TRBJ1-1, the complete variable domain reads DTGVSQNPRHKITKRGQNVTFRCDPISEHNRLYWYRQTLGQGPEFLTYFQNEAQLEKSRLLSDRFSAERPKGSFSTLEIQRTEQGDSAMYLCASSLASGLAEAFFGQGTRLTVV.

The chain couples TRBV4-1 to TRBJ2-1, with TRBD2 identical over 7 bases. This CDR3 is built from 14 residues. Germline trimming cut 3 bases from V and 7 bases from J; bases unmatched to any gene: 6. Germline V gene lookup returns CDR1 MGHRA and CDR2 YSYEKL. This chain's CDR3 is CASSQWEGLNEQFF. The CDR3, as DNA: TGCGCCAGCAGCCAGTGGGAGGGCCTAAATGAGCAGTTCTTC.

This clone was observed a handful of times. The rearrangement uses TRBV5-4 and TRBJ1-1; 8 bases map to TRBD1. The trim removed 3 bases at V and 6 bases at J, leaving 7 bases unmatched. Germline lookup yields CDR1 SGHNT and CDR2 YYREEE (reference sequence). The CDR3 is made up of 14 amino acids. The CDR3 sequence is CASSSDRDFAEAFF. CDR3 coding DNA: TGTGCCAGCAGCTCGGACAGGGACTTCGCTGAAGCTTTCTTT.

J is TRBJ2-2 and V is TRBV5-4; D is unresolved. V lost 2 bases and J lost 8, with 10 bases in between. Germline CDR1 is SGHNT and CDR2 is YYREEE (reference sequence). The CDR3 runs 13 residues. This CDR3 reads CASSFSWSGELFF. The CDR3 bases are TGTGCCAGCAGCTTCTCGTGGAGTGGGGAGCTGTTTTTT.

A word on this clone: This same CDR3 is encoded by further DNA sequences in the sample. The rearrangement links TRBV5-4 to TRBJ2-3; TRBD2 agrees at 10 bases. V lost 0 bases and J lost 3; bases outside the gene matches: 1. The V gene's germline CDR1 is SGHNT and CDR2 YYREEE (reference sequence). The CDR3 has 15 residues. The CDR3 here is CASSLGTSGTDTQYF. In nucleotides, the CDR3 is TGTGCCAGCAGCTTGGGGACTAGCGGAACAGATACGCAGTATTTT.

The chain employs TRBV28 and TRBJ1-1; 11 bases are shared with TRBD1. Trimming cost V 6 bases and J 4 bases; bases outside gene matches: 4. Per germline, CDR1 MDHEN and CDR2 SYDVKM. The CDR3 contains 14 residues. The CDR3 region has the DNA TGTGCCAGCAGGTCCGGGACAGGGGGCACTGAAGCTTTCTTT. It is translated as CASRSGTGGTEAFF.

There are a few counts of this clone. The V gene is TRBV7-2, the J gene TRBJ2-1; 8 bases are a match to TRBD2. The germline V gene has CDR1 SGHTA and CDR2 FQGNSA. V lost 4 bases, J lost 0 bases, and 5 bases stayed unmatched. This CDR3 region has 16 residues. CDR3 sequence: CASSSGGGRSYNEQFF. The CDR3 nucleotides are TGTGCCAGCAGCTCCGGGGGGGGACGCTCCTACAATGAGCAGTTCTTC.

The rearrangement links TRBV19 to TRBJ2-1; 9 nucleotides line up with TRBD1. The CDR3 runs to 16 residues. V shed 1 base and J 1 base; nucleotides not matched to a gene: 2. Germline loops: CDR1 LNHDA, CDR2 SQIVND (reference sequence). CDR3 nucleotides: TGTGCCAGTAGTATAGCGGGGACAGGGTCCTACAATGAGCAGTTCTTC. Protein: CASSIAGTGSYNEQFF.

This clone was counted a few times. The V call is TRBV9, the J call TRBJ1-2; TRBD1 aligns across 9 bases. From germline, CDR1 is SGDLS and CDR2 YYNGEE. J was trimmed by 5 bases and V by 3 bases; bases with no gene match: 5. This CDR3 has 14 amino acids. The CDR3 bases are TGTGCCAGCAGCGCCACCGGGACAGGGTATGGCTACACCTTC. It yields the protein CASSATGTGYGYTF.